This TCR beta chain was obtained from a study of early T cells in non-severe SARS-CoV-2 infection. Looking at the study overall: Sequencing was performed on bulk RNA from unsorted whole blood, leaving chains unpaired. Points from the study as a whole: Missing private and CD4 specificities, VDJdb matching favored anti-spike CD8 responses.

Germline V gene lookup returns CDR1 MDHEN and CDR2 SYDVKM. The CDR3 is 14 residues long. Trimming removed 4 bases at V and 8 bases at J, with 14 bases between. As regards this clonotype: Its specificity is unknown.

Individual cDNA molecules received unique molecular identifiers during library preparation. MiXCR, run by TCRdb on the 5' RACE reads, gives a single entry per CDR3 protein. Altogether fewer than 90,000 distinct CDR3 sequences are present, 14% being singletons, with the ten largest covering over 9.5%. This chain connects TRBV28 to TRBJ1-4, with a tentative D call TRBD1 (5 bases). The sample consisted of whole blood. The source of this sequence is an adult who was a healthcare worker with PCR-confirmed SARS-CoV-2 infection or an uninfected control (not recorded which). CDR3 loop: CASSSTALREKLFF. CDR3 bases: TGTGCCAGCAGTTCGACAGCGCTGAGGGAAAAACTGTTTTTT. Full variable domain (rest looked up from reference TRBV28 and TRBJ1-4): DVKVTQSSRYLVKRTGEKVFLECVQDMDHENMFWYRQDPGLGLRLIYFSYDVKMKEKGDIPEGYSVSREKKERFSLILESASTNQTSMYLCASSSTALREKLFFGSGTQLSVL.